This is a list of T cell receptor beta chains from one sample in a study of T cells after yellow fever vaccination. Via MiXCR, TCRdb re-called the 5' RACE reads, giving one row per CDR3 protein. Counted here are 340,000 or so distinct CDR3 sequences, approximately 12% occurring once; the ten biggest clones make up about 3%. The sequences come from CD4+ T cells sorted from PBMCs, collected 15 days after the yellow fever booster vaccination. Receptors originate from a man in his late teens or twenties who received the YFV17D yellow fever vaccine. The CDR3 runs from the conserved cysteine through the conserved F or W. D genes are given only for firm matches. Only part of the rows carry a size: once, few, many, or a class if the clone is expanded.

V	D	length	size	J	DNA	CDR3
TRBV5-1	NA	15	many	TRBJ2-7	TGCGCCAGCAGCTTGGCGCCAGCGGGCCCCTACGAGCAGTACTTC	CASSLAPAGPYEQYF
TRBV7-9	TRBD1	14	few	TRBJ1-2	TGTGCCAGCAGCGAACAGGGGGCAGGCTATGGCTACACCTTC	CASSEQGAGYGYTF
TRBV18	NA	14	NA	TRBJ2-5	TGTGCCAGCTCCGATTCAGGGGTCCAAGAGACCCAGTACTTC	CASSDSGVQETQYF
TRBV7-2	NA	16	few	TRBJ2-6	TGTGCCAGCAGCTTGGATGTGGGGACTGGGGCCAACGTCCTGACTTTC	CASSLDVGTGANVLTF
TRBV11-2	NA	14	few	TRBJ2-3	TGTGCCAGCAGCTTAGATCTGCAGACAGATACGCAGTATTTT	CASSLDLQTDTQYF
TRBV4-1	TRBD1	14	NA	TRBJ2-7	TGCGCCAGCAGCCAACCTATCCGGACAGGGGAACGGTACTTC	CASSQPIRTGERYF
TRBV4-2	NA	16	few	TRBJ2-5	TGTGCCAGCAGCCAAGATGGGGCAGGGCCGGTTGGGACCCAGTACTTC	CASSQDGAGPVGTQYF
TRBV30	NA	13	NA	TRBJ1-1	TGTGCCTGGAGTGTAATATCGAACACTGAAGCTTTCTTT	CAWSVISNTEAFF
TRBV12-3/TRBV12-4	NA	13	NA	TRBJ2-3	TGTGCCAGCAGCCCATTAGGGAGATTAGCGCAGTATTTT	CASSPLGRLAQYF
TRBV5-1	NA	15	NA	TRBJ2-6	TGCGCCAGCAGCTCACAGAGGTCTGGGGCCAACGTCCTGACTTTC	CASSSQRSGANVLTF
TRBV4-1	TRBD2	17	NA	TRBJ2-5	TGCGCCAGCAGCCAAGGAGAGGTAGCGGGGGGGCGAGAGACCCAGTACTTC	CASSQGEVAGGRETQYF
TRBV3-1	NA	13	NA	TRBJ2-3	TGTGCCAGCAGCCAATTGACAGCCAGGGCGCAGTATTTT	CASSQLTARAQYF
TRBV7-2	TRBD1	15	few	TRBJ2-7	TGTGCCAGCAGCTCACAGGGGTCCGTCTCCTACGAGCAGTACTTC	CASSSQGSVSYEQYF
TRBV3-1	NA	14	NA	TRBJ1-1	TGTGCCAGCAGCCAAGGACAGAAGAACACTGAAGCTTTCTTT	CASSQGQKNTEAFF
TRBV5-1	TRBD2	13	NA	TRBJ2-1	TGCGCCAGCAACCCGGGGGGGCCCAATGAGCAGTTCTTC	CASNPGGPNEQFF
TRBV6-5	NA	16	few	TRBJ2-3	TGTGCCAGCAGTTACTTCGCGGGGGCTAGCACAGATACGCAGTATTTT	CASSYFAGASTDTQYF
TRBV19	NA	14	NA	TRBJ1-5	TGTGCCAGTAGCCCTCGGGGGGCCATCAAGCCCCAGCATTTT	CASSPRGAIKPQHF
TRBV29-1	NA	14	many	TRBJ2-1	TGCAGCGTCGCGATATACAGGCTCAACAATGAGCAGTTCTTC	CSVAIYRLNNEQFF
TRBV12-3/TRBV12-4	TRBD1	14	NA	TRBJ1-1	TGTGCCAGCGTCAGCGGGACAGCGGACACTGAAGCTTTCTTT	CASVSGTADTEAFF
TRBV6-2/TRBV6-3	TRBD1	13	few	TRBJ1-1	TGTGCCAGCAGACAGACAGGGGGCACTGAAGCTTTCTTT	CASRQTGGTEAFF
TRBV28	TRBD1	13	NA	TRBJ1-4	TGTGCCAGCGGACAGGGGGGGTATGAAAAACTGTTTTTT	CASGQGGYEKLFF
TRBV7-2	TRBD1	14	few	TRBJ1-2	TGTGCCAGCACCCCGAGACAGGGGGCGCATGGCTACACCTTC	CASTPRQGAHGYTF
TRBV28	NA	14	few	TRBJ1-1	TGTGCCAGCAGTTTCCCGGGACAGAACACTGAAGCTTTCTTT	CASSFPGQNTEAFF
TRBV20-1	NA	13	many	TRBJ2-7	TGCAGTGCTAGAGATCCCAGGGGATACGAGCAGTACTTC	CSARDPRGYEQYF
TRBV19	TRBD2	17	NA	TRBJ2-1	TGTGCCAGTAGTAGGGCCCGGACGGGGGGGCCGCCGGGTGGGCAGTTCTTC	CASSRARTGGPPGGQFF
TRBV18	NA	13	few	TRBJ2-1	TGTGCCAGCTCACGGGACCTTGACAATGAGCAGTTCTTC	CASSRDLDNEQFF
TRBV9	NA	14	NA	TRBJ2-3	TGTGCCAGCAGCGTAGAAGGGTTTGGAGATACGCAGTATTTT	CASSVEGFGDTQYF
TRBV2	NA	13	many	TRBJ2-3	TGTGCCAGCAGTCCCGAGCGCACAGATACGCAGTATTTT	CASSPERTDTQYF
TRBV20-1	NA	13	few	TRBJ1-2	TGCAGTGCTGCCCGGGCAGAATCATATGGCTACACCTTC	CSAARAESYGYTF
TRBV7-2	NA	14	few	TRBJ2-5	TGTGCCAGCAGCCTTAAGACCCGCCGAGAGACCCAGTACTTC	CASSLKTRRETQYF
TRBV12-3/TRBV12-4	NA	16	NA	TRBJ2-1	TGTGCCAGCAGTTTTAACGCGGGTTTCTCCTACAATGAGCAGTTCTTC	CASSFNAGFSYNEQFF
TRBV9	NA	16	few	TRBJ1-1	TGTGCCAGCAGCGCCCAGGACAGAGTCGTGAACACTGAAGCTTTCTTT	CASSAQDRVVNTEAFF
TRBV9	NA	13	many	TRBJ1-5	TGTGCCAGCAGCGTTGGAAGCAATCAGCCCCAGCATTTT	CASSVGSNQPQHF
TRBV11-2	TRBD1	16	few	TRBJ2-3	TGTGCCAGCAGCTTATCCGCGCAGGGGGCTTCAGATACGCAGTATTTT	CASSLSAQGASDTQYF
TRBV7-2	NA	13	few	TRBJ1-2	TGTGCCAGCAGCCAGCGGGGGGGTGGTGGCTACACCTTC	CASSQRGGGGYTF
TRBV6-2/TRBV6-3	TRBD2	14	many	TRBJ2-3	TGTGCCAGCAGCCCCGGGACTAGGTCTTCTACGCAGTATTTT	CASSPGTRSSTQYF
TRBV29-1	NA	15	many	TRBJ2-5	TGCAGCGCCCAAGGTCGGAAGGGTTACCAAGAGACCCAGTACTTC	CSAQGRKGYQETQYF
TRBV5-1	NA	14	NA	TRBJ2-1	TGCGCCAGCAGCTTGGGGTACGGTGAGCTTGAGCAGTTCTTC	CASSLGYGELEQFF
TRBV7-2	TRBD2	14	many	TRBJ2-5	TGTGCCAGCAGCTTAGGAGGACTAGCAAAGACCCAGTACTTC	CASSLGGLAKTQYF
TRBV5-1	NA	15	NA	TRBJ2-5	TGCGCCAGCAGCTTTTCTGTACAGAACCAAGAGACCCAGTACTTC	CASSFSVQNQETQYF
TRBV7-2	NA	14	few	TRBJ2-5	TGTGCCAGCAGCTTACTAGGGGCAGCAGAGACCCAGTACTTC	CASSLLGAAETQYF
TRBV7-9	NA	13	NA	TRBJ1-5	TGTGCCAGCAGCTTAGTAGAGGGCCAGCCCCAGCATTTT	CASSLVEGQPQHF
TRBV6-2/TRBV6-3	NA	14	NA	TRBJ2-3	TGTGCCATCGCTCAGGGGAGGATTACAGATACGCAGTATTTT	CAIAQGRITDTQYF
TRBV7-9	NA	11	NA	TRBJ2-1	TGTGCCAGCAGCTTGGTCCGGGGGCAGTTCTTC	CASSLVRGQFF